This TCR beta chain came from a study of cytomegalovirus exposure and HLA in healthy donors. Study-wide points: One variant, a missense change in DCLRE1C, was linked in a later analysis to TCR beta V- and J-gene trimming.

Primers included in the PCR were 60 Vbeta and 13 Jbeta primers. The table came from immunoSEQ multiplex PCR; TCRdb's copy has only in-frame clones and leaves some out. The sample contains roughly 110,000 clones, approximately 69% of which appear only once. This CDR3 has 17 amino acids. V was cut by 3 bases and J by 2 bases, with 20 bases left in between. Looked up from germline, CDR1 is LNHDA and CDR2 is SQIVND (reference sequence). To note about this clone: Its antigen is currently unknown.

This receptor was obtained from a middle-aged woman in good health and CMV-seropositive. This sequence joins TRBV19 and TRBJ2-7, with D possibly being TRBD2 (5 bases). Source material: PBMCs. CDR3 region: CASSIFRQATRPYEQYF. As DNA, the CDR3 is TGTGCCAGTAGTATTTTTCGGCAGGCCACTAGACCCTACGAGCAGTACTTC.